One sample yielded the 27 T cell receptor beta chains listed below, sequenced in a study of blood T cell dynamics during melanoma immunotherapy. Sequenced by immunoSEQ multiplex PCR; TCRdb stores in-frame clones only, minus some. The sample includes about 9,600 clones, around 90% seen only once; the top ten take around a tenth. As for time point: pre-treatment baseline. The sample was blood, taken from a patient treated with checkpoint blockade. All receptors come from a human donor with melanoma.

The genes are TRBV7-8 and TRBJ1-1, with 9 nucleotides matching TRBD1. The CDR3 totals 13 residues. CDR1 and CDR2 from the germline V gene are SGHVS and FQNEAQ. V shed 2 bases and J 7 bases; nucleotides not matched to a gene: 2. The CDR3 loop reads CASSLTGGHEAFF. The CDR3 DNA reads as TGTGCCAGCAGCTTAACAGGGGGCCATGAAGCTTTCTTT.

CDR3 sequence (DNA): TGTGCCAGTAGTGAATCAGGAGGGGATCAGCCCCAGCATTTT. Translated: CASSESGGDQPQHF. V gene TRBV19 combines with J gene TRBJ1-5; a weak D match, TRBD1 (5 bases). Looked up from germline, CDR1 is LNHDA and CDR2 is SQIVND (reference sequence). This CDR3 has 14 amino acids. V dropped 5 bases and J dropped 5 bases, with 13 bases sitting between them. Full variable domain (rest looked up from reference TRBV19 and TRBJ1-5): DGGITQSPKYLFRKEGQNVTLSCEQNLNHDAMYWYRQDPGQGLRLIYYSQIVNDFQKGDIAEGYSVSREKKESFPLTVTSAQKNPTAFYLCASSESGGDQPQHFGDGTRLSIL.

This chain connects TRBV5-4 to TRBJ1-2, with D perhaps matching TRBD1 (6 bases). Trimming removed 2 bases at V and 4 bases at J, with 12 bases between. CDR1 is SGHNT and CDR2 is YYREEE in the germline V gene (reference sequence). The CDR3 has 14 residues. The CDR3 here is CASSLFGTLYGYTF. The CDR3 region has the DNA TGTGCCAGCAGCTTATTCGGGACACTCTATGGCTACACCTTC.

The chain combines TRBV29-1 with TRBJ2-7; TRBD1 might be the D (6 bases). V was trimmed by 6 bases and J by 3 bases, leaving 15 bases between them. The CDR3 runs to 13 residues. Germline V gene lookup returns CDR1 SQVTM and CDR2 ANQGSEA. The CDR3 region is CSVPDRIHYEQYF. The DNA of the CDR3 is TGCAGCGTCCCAGACAGGATCCACTACGAGCAGTACTTC.

This chain joins TRBV2 and TRBJ2-5; D gene unclear. From germline, CDR1 is SNHLY and CDR2 FYNNEI. The CDR3 loop spans 14 amino acids. The V and J ends lost 4 bases and 1 base respectively, with 10 bases between them. CDR3 nucleotide sequence: TGTGCCAGCAGTGGAGACGGTGTCCAAGAGACCCAGTACTTC. Amino acids: CASSGDGVQETQYF.

The gene calls are TRBV6-5 and TRBJ1-1; possible D gene TRBD1, 6 bases. The length of the CDR3 is 16 residues. V was pared by 0 bases and J by 1 base, with 12 bases between. Germline V lookup: CDR1 MNHEY, CDR2 SVGAGI. CDR3: CASSYSSVRGNTEAFF. The CDR3 DNA reads as TGTGCCAGCAGTTACTCGAGCGTCAGGGGGAACACTGAAGCTTTCTTT.

The V and J genes are TRBV5-4 and TRBJ2-5; tentative D call: TRBD1 (6 bases). Germline V gene data show CDR1 as SGHNT and CDR2 as YYREEE (reference sequence). Trimming took 3 bases from V and 5 from J, leaving 11 bases between them. The CDR3 contains 13 residues. CDR3 nucleotide sequence: TGTGCCAGCAGCTCCCAGGGGTGGGAGACCCAGTACTTC. Protein product: CASSSQGWETQYF.

The V call is TRBV19, the J call TRBJ2-2; the D gene is possibly TRBD2 (6 bases). The CDR3 is 15 residues long. V was cut by 4 bases and J by 12 bases, with 21 bases left in between. Germline CDR1 LNHDA, CDR2 SQIVND (reference sequence). CDR3 in DNA: TGTGCCAGTAGTAATTTCATTGGGGTTGGGGGGAAGCTGTTTTTT. It specifies CASSNFIGVGGKLFF.

CDR3 nucleotides: TGTGCCAGCAGCCCACAGGGGTTGAACACTGAAGCTTTCTTT. This sequence encodes CASSPQGLNTEAFF. This rearrangement joins TRBV7-9 to TRBJ1-1, with TRBD1 matching over 7 bases. Looked up from germline, CDR1 is SEHNR and CDR2 is FQNEAQ (reference sequence). The CDR3 consists of 14 residues. V dropped 5 bases and J dropped 0; count of bases not matched to a gene: 3.

DNA for the CDR3: TGTGCCAGCAGTGAAAAGGCGGGAAATAGCAATCAGCCCCAGCATTTT. Amino acids: CASSEKAGNSNQPQHF. The chain employs TRBV6-1 and TRBJ1-5; D unresolved. The CDR3 is 16 residues long. Germline-derived CDR1 and CDR2 are MNHNS and SASEGT. V dropped 2 bases and J dropped 0 bases, with 11 bases sitting between them.

This chain connects TRBV18 to TRBJ2-7; 9 bases match TRBD1. Germline CDR1 reads KGHSH; CDR2 reads LQKENI. The junction had 4 bases not matched to a gene; V was cut back by 4 bases and J by 3 bases. The CDR3 is made up of 14 amino acids. CDR3 residues: CASSRPGQGYEQYF. The CDR3 DNA follows: TGTGCCAGCTCACGGCCGGGACAGGGCTACGAGCAGTACTTC. The variable domain in full, completed from reference TRBV18 and TRBJ2-7, reads NAGVMQNPRHLVRRRGQEARLRCSPMKGHSHVYWYRQLPEEGLKFMVYLQKENIIDESGMPKERFSAEFPKEGPSILRIQQVVRGDSAAYFCASSRPGQGYEQYFGPGTRLTVT.

The table lists this clone with a count of one. The chain uses TRBV12-5 and TRBJ2-3; 7 nucleotides match TRBD2. CDR1 is LGHNT and CDR2 is FRNRAP in the germline V gene. J lost 3 bases, V lost 4 bases, and 13 bases had no gene match. The length of the CDR3 is 17 residues. The CDR3 DNA reads as TGTGCTAGTGGTTCCCCTTTCGGGGGGAGCCGGACAGATACGCAGTATTTT. This encodes CASGSPFGGSRTDTQYF.

CDR3 region: CASSYPISTVNTEAFF. DNA of the CDR3: TGTGCCAGCAGTTACCCGATATCGACCGTGAACACTGAAGCTTTCTTT. The chain employs TRBV6-6 and TRBJ1-1; D call uncertain. The CDR3 length is 16 residues. V was shortened by 2 bases and J by 0 bases, with 13 bases between the two germline ends. Germline V gives CDR1 MNHNY, CDR2 SVGAGI (reference sequence).

V and J are TRBV9 and TRBJ2-7, with 8 bases fitting TRBD1. V gave up 4 bases and J gave up 8 bases; unmatched junction bases: 11. Germline lookup yields CDR1 SGDLS and CDR2 YYNGEE. The CDR3 covers 14 residues. The DNA of the CDR3 is TGTGCCAGCAGCTCCTTAGAGGCAGGGGGCAAGCAGTACGTC. Its protein is CASSSLEAGGKQYV.

This sequence joins TRBV2 and TRBJ2-1; D is tentatively TRBD1 or TRBD2 (5 bases each). This CDR3 is 15 amino acids long. Trimming took 6 bases from V and 0 from J, leaving 12 bases between them. Germline V lookup: CDR1 SNHLY, CDR2 FYNNEI. CDR3 region: CASSPRDVSYNEQFF. CDR3 nucleotides: TGTGCCAGCAGCCCCCGGGACGTCTCCTACAATGAGCAGTTCTTC.

The V gene is TRBV10-1, the J gene TRBJ2-2; 7 nucleotides match TRBD1. With V trimmed by 1 base and J by 13 bases, 6 bases remained unmatched. From germline, CDR1 is WNHNN and CDR2 SYGVQD (reference sequence). The CDR3 is 13 residues long. CDR3 sequence: CASSELRQGWLFF. Written as DNA, the CDR3 is TGCGCCAGCAGTGAGTTAAGACAGGGATGGCTGTTTTTT.

V and J are TRBV7-6 and TRBJ1-2; D call uncertain. V was pared by 0 bases and J by 4 bases, with 12 bases between. The germline gives CDR1 SGHVS, CDR2 FNYEAQ. The CDR3 runs to 15 residues. The CDR3 DNA is TGTGCCAGCAGCTTAGCGGAGGGCTCCGGCTATGGCTACACCTTC. It translates to CASSLAEGSGYGYTF.

J is TRBJ1-5 and V is TRBV10-3; no clear D gene. The V end lost 2 bases, the J end lost 7 bases, and 18 bases lay between the germline ends. CDR1 ENHRY and CDR2 SYGVKD come from the germline V gene. The CDR3 length is 16 residues. CDR3: CAISEGIFRGGQPQHF. The DNA of the CDR3 is TGTGCCATCAGTGAGGGGATCTTCCGAGGAGGGCAGCCCCAGCATTTT.

V and J are TRBV5-1 and TRBJ1-1; D is unclear. The CDR3 runs to 13 residues. Germline values: CDR1 SGHRS, CDR2 YFSETQ. The V and J ends lost 3 bases and 1 base respectively, with 7 bases between them. The CDR3 coding sequence is TGCGCCAGCAGCTGGGCGTGGAACACTGAAGCTTTCTTT. It codes for CASSWAWNTEAFF.

V and J are TRBV2 and TRBJ1-1; tentatively, D is TRBD1 (6 bases). Looked up from germline, CDR1 is SNHLY and CDR2 is FYNNEI. Trimming shortened V by 5 bases and J by 4 bases, and 14 bases separated the two germline ends. There are 14 residues in the CDR3. CDR3 in amino acids: CASSSQRGGTEAFF. Written as DNA, the CDR3 is TGTGCCAGCAGTTCACAGCGAGGGGGCACTGAAGCTTTCTTT.

As DNA, the CDR3 is TGTGCCAGTAGCCGGGGGGGGGATCAGCCCCAGCATTTT. Its translation: CASSRGGDQPQHF. The V gene is TRBV19, the J gene TRBJ1-5; a possible D gene is TRBD1 (5 bases). Germline CDR1 LNHDA, CDR2 SQIVND (reference sequence). CDR3 size: 13 residues. Trimming removed 6 bases from V and 5 bases from J, with 11 bases in between.

The chain recombines TRBV10-2 with TRBJ2-1; 9 bases are a match to TRBD1. V dropped 2 bases and J dropped 13; count of bases not matched to a gene: 12. Germline CDR1 and CDR2: WSHSY and SAAADI. The CDR3 runs to 15 residues. The CDR3 DNA is TGCGCCAGCAGTGAGGAAACAGGGGGCTCGGAGGCCCAGTTCTTC. Protein product: CASSEETGGSEAQFF.

The chain employs TRBV28 and TRBJ1-2; D gene uncertain. The CDR3 is 14 residues long. The V and J ends lost 5 bases and 3 bases respectively, with 13 bases between them. Germline CDR1 and CDR2: MDHEN and SYDVKM. The CDR3 loop is CASSQESGDYGYTF. In DNA, the CDR3 is TGTGCCAGCAGTCAAGAATCTGGGGACTATGGCTACACCTTC.

The rearrangement joins TRBV5-6 to TRBJ1-1, with 10 bases aligning to TRBD1. The CDR3 spans 15 residues. The V gene's germline CDR1 is SGHDT and CDR2 YYEEEE. V was pared by 4 bases and J by 7 bases, with 10 bases of the junction left unmatched. CDR3 region: CASSLLDRGLGEAFF. CDR3 coding DNA: TGTGCCAGCAGCCTATTGGACAGGGGGTTGGGTGAAGCTTTCTTT.

The rearrangement links TRBV5-4 to TRBJ1-5; D not certain. V lost 0 bases, J lost 6 bases, and 10 bases lay in between. CDR3 length: 14 residues. Germline V gene sequence: CDR1 SGHNT, CDR2 YYREEE (reference sequence). CDR3 amino acids: CASSLDASGQPQHF. In DNA form, the CDR3 reads TGTGCCAGCAGCTTGGACGCTAGTGGTCAGCCCCAGCATTTT. The full variable domain, rest sourced from reference TRBV5-4 and TRBJ1-5, is ETGVTQSPTHLIKTRGQQVTLRCSSQSGHNTVSWYQQALGQGPQFIFQYYREEENGRGNFPPRFSGLQFPNYSSELNVNALELDDSALYLCASSLDASGQPQHFGDGTRLSIL.

The chain links TRBV7-8 to TRBJ2-7; no clear D gene. V was clipped by 3 bases and J by 0 bases, with 6 bases between them. The CDR3 is made up of 13 amino acids. Germline CDR1 SGHVS, CDR2 FQNEAQ. CDR3 sequence: CASSFRSSYEQYV. The DNA for the CDR3 is TGTGCCAGCAGCTTCCGTAGCTCCTACGAGCAGTACGTC.

This chain links TRBV18 with TRBJ1-5; D possibly corresponds to TRBD1 (5 bases). The CDR3 runs 15 residues. Per germline, CDR1 KGHSH and CDR2 LQKENI. Trimming cost V 2 bases and J 3 bases, with 11 bases left between them. CDR3 amino acids: CASSPAGDPNQPQHF. Written as DNA, the CDR3 is TGTGCCAGCTCACCAGCCGGGGACCCCAATCAGCCCCAGCATTTT.